The clone carrying this T cell receptor (beta chain) has only a few counts. The target antigen is unknown. These data come from a study of cytomegalovirus exposure and HLA in healthy donors. PCR involved 60 Vbeta and 13 Jbeta primers. Profiled with immunoSEQ multiplex PCR; TCRdb holds only in-frame clones, not every one. Of about 120,000 clones listed, less than 80% were seen once; the top ten hold under 3.5%. General observations from the study: Researchers reported in a later analysis that a missense DCLRE1C variant was tied to TCR beta V- and J-gene trimming.

The ends were cut back, 7 bases at V and 0 bases at J, with 14 bases in the middle. The CDR3 covers 15 residues. Germline CDR1 and CDR2: SGHRS and YFSETQ. The specimen was PBMCs. The origin of this receptor is a woman aged 50 to 60 in good health and CMV-seronegative. The chain carries TRBV5-1 and TRBJ1-3, with D possibly being TRBD1 (6 bases). The CDR3 nucleotides read TGCGCCAGCTCGGACAGCCGGATCTCTGGAAACACCATATATTTT. It yields the protein CASSDSRISGNTIYF.